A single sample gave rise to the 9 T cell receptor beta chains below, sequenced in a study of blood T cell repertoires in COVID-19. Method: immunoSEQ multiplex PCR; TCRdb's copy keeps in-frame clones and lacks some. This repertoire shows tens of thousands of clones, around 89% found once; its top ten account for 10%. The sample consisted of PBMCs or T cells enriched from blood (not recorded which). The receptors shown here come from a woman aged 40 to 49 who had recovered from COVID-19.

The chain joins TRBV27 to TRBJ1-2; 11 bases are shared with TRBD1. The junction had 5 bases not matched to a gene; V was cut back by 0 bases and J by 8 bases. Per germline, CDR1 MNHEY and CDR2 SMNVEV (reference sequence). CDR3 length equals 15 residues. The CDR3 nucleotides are TGTGCCAGCAGTTTATCCCCGGGGACAGGGGGGGGCTACACCTTC. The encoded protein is CASSLSPGTGGGYTF.

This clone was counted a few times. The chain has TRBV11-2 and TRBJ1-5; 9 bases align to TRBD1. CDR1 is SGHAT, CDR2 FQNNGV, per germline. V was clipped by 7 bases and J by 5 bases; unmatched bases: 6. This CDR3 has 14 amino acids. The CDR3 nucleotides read TGTGCCAGCAAAGGACAGGGGACCCATCAGCCCCAGCATTTT. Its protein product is CASKGQGTHQPQHF.

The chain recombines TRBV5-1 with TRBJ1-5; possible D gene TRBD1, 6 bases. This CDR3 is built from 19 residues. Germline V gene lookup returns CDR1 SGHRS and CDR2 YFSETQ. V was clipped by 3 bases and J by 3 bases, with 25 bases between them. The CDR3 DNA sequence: TGCGCCAGCAGCTCCGGCCGGAAAAGGGACATCGGCTACAATCAGCCCCAGCATTTT. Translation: CASSSGRKRDIGYNQPQHF.

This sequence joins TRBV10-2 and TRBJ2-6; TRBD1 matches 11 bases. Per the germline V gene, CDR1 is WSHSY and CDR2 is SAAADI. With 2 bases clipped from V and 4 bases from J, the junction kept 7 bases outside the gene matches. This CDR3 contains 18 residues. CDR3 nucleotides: TGCGCCAGCAGTGAGCGGACAGGGGGCGCGGTAGGGGCCAACGTCCTGACTTTC. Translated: CASSERTGGAVGANVLTF.

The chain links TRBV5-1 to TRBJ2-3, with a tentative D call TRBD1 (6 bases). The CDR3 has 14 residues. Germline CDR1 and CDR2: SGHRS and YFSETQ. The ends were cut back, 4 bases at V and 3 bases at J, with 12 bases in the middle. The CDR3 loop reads CASSLQGITDTQYF. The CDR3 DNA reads TGCGCCAGCAGCCTACAGGGTATTACAGATACGCAGTATTTT.

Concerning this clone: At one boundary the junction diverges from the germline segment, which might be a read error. The CDR3 protein is CASSQVTTGGFNF. CDR3 coding DNA: TGTGCCAGCAGCCAAGTTACTACAGGGGGCTTCAACTTT. The chain has TRBV14 and TRBJ1-1; 9 bases agree with TRBD1. This CDR3 is 13 amino acids long. Germline-derived CDR1 and CDR2 are SGHDN and FVKESK.

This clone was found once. The DNA for the CDR3 is TGTGCCAGCAGTCGACTGACAGAACCTAATGAAAAACTGTTTTTT. It yields the protein CASSRLTEPNEKLFF. The rearrangement links TRBV6-5 to TRBJ1-4; weak D call: TRBD1 (5 bases). V was pared by 5 bases and J by 3 bases, with 13 bases between. Germline V gives CDR1 MNHEY, CDR2 SVGAGI. This CDR3 has 15 amino acids.

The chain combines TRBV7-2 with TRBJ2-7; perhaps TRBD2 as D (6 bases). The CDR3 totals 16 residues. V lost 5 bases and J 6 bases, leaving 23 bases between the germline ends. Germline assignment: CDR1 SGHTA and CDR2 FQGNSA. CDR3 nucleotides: TGTGCCAGCAGCCGGGACTCACAATCGCGGGACGGCGAGCAGTACTTC. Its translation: CASSRDSQSRDGEQYF.

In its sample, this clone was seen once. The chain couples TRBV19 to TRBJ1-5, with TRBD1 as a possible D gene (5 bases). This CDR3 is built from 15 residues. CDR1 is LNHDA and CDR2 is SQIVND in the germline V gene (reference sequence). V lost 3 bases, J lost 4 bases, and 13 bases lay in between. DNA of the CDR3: TGTGCCAGTAGTATGGGCAGGGCAGGTAATCAGCCCCAGCATTTT. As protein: CASSMGRAGNQPQHF.